These T cell receptor beta chains were read from a single sample in a study of shared clonotypes between healthy human individuals. Clones were sequenced by immunoSEQ multiplex PCR, and TCRdb holds only the in-frame ones, with some missing. The repertoire holds around 1.1 million clones, approximately 77% seen once, with 0.85% to 1% in the top ten. The specimen sequenced was memory CD4+ T cells from PBMCs. The receptors derive from a man aged 18 to 30 in good health. Some clones in this sample may be carry-over from other donors' samples. The conserved cysteine and the conserved F or W are not part of the CDR3 here.

TRBJ2-3,TRBV5-4,ASSLDRPDTQY
TRBJ1-2,TRBV28,ASSLGPLTANYGYT
TRBJ1-4,TRBV30,AWSVPRGEKLF
TRBJ2-1,TRBV18,ASSTVGRTSGAEQF
TRBJ2-1,TRBV5-4,ASSNGLAGANNEQF
TRBJ1-4,TRBV4-1,ASSPVIGATNEKLF
TRBJ2-3,TRBV9,ASSVRSGRTDTQY
TRBJ1-4,TRBV28,ASSYPPSQEKLF
TRBJ2-2,TRBV5-6,ASSLEAGGIVGELF
TRBJ1-2,TRBV27,ASSPLLGAPGYT
TRBJ1-2,TRBV5-8,ASTQGAGYGYT
TRBJ1-3,TRBV7-2,ASSLNQGGTIY
TRBJ2-1,TRBV29-1,SVGRVYNEQF
TRBJ2-2,TRBV2,ASIGTGRTGELF
TRBJ2-7,TRBV21-1,ASSKVGGEKGHEQY
TRBJ1-1,TRBV28,ASSLKGTRIEAF
TRBJ1-4,TRBV30,AWSVLQSNEKLF
TRBJ1-2,TRBV30,AWSMRGYGYT
TRBJ2-5,TRBV7-3,ASSLMRGDETQY
TRBJ2-1,TRBV28,ASSLAGAWVYEQF
TRBJ2-7,TRBV5-4,ASSSWAGPRGQY
TRBJ2-3,TRBV28,ASRIGLAGADTQY
TRBJ2-5,TRBV7-3,ASSPRLAGAETQY
TRBJ2-5,TRBV1,TSSPTGSESYRGQY
TRBJ2-5,TRBV9,ASSVNPGQGMTQY
TRBJ1-1,TRBV28,AANVMNTEAF
TRBJ2-3,TRBV29-1,SGKGQGGRTDTQY
TRBJ2-3,TRBV6-6,ASQGGPTDTQY
TRBJ2-1,TRBV5-1,ASSLGQAIGDEQF
TRBJ2-7,TRBV5-1,ASSFFGAGSSYEQY
TRBJ1-3,TRBV5-4,ASSSGGQGPSGGNTIY
TRBJ1-5,TRBV7-2,ASSLRSYSNQPQH
TRBJ2-5,TRBV18,ASSQYTGTQETQY
TRBJ1-3,TRBV14,ASSQNRDRSGNTIY
TRBJ2-3,TRBV5-1,ASSFRAGGGTDTQY
TRBJ1-5,TRBV6-6,ASSFRGSYSNQPQH
TRBJ2-7,TRBV2,ASSRQGKGQY
TRBJ1-2,TRBV18,ASSPTDWSGYT
TRBJ2-7,TRBV28,ASSLPGRYEQY
TRBJ1-1,TRBV28,ASSSTGEYTEAF
TRBJ2-3,TRBV7-2,ASSPDWTSGQSGTQY
TRBJ2-7,TRBV18,ASSPQTYSYEQY
TRBJ2-3,TRBV7-7,ASSLAPAASTDTQY
TRBJ1-2,TRBV7-8,ASKGVGNYGYT
TRBJ2-4,TRBV6-1,ASSAGEAKNIQY
TRBJ2-1,TRBV9,ASSDRLAVTHNEQF
TRBJ2-1,TRBV7-6,ASSSPRGGNNEQF
TRBJ2-3,TRBV7-2,ASSLAKVADTQY
TRBJ2-2,TRBV4-1,ASSFGLAGTGELF
TRBJ2-1,TRBV5-1,ASSFGSAGGYNEQF
TRBJ1-2,TRBV18,ASSPGLGPTLVDT
TRBJ2-5,TRBV13,ASSLVSRQETQY
TRBJ2-1,TRBV16,ASSRDRVNEQF
TRBJ2-7,TRBV23-1,ASRELGVTYEQY